This T cell receptor beta chain appears in the sequencing data of a study of CD8 T cells in Susac syndrome. After extraction with the RNeasy kit, about 0.45 to 1 ug of the RNA was reverse transcribed using random hexamers. TCRdb independently ran MiXCR on the immunoSEQ multiplex PCR reads; one entry per CDR3 protein. The data contain about 400,000 distinct CDR3 sequences, more than 80% of them singletons. CD8+ and CD4+ T cells from blood underwent TCR beta sequencing. Those who served as multiple sclerosis controls were treatment-naive patients with stable or active relapsing-remitting disease. The CDR3 sequence is 15 residues long. The V end lost 0 bases, the J end lost 2 bases, and 11 bases lay between the germline ends. Per germline, CDR1 ENHRY and CDR2 SYGVKD.

Material: CD8+ T cells from PBMCs. This sequence originates from a human donor with multiple sclerosis. This sequence joins TRBV10-3 and TRBJ2-7; no clear D. The CDR3 loop reads CAISESIARTYEQYF. In DNA, the CDR3 is TGTGCCATCAGTGAGTCGATAGCTAGGACCTACGAGCAGTACTTC.